This TCR beta chain was recorded in a study of shared T cell receptors in the human thymus. This clone has only one observation. The germline gives CDR1 GTSNPN, CDR2 SVGIG (reference sequence). The CDR3 loop spans 15 amino acids. J lost 4 bases, V lost 0 bases, and 6 bases had no gene match. Profiled with immunoSEQ multiplex PCR; TCRdb holds only in-frame clones, not every one. The sample includes around 340,000 clones, approximately 95% of them seen just once. The TCR sequence derives from a human donor. V gene TRBV30 combines with J gene TRBJ2-5; 9 bases are shared with TRBD1. The sequenced sample was thymocytes. The CDR3 DNA follows: TGTGCCTGGAGTGTACCACAGGGGGCCACAGAGACCCAGTACTTC. Amino acids: CAWSVPQGATETQYF.